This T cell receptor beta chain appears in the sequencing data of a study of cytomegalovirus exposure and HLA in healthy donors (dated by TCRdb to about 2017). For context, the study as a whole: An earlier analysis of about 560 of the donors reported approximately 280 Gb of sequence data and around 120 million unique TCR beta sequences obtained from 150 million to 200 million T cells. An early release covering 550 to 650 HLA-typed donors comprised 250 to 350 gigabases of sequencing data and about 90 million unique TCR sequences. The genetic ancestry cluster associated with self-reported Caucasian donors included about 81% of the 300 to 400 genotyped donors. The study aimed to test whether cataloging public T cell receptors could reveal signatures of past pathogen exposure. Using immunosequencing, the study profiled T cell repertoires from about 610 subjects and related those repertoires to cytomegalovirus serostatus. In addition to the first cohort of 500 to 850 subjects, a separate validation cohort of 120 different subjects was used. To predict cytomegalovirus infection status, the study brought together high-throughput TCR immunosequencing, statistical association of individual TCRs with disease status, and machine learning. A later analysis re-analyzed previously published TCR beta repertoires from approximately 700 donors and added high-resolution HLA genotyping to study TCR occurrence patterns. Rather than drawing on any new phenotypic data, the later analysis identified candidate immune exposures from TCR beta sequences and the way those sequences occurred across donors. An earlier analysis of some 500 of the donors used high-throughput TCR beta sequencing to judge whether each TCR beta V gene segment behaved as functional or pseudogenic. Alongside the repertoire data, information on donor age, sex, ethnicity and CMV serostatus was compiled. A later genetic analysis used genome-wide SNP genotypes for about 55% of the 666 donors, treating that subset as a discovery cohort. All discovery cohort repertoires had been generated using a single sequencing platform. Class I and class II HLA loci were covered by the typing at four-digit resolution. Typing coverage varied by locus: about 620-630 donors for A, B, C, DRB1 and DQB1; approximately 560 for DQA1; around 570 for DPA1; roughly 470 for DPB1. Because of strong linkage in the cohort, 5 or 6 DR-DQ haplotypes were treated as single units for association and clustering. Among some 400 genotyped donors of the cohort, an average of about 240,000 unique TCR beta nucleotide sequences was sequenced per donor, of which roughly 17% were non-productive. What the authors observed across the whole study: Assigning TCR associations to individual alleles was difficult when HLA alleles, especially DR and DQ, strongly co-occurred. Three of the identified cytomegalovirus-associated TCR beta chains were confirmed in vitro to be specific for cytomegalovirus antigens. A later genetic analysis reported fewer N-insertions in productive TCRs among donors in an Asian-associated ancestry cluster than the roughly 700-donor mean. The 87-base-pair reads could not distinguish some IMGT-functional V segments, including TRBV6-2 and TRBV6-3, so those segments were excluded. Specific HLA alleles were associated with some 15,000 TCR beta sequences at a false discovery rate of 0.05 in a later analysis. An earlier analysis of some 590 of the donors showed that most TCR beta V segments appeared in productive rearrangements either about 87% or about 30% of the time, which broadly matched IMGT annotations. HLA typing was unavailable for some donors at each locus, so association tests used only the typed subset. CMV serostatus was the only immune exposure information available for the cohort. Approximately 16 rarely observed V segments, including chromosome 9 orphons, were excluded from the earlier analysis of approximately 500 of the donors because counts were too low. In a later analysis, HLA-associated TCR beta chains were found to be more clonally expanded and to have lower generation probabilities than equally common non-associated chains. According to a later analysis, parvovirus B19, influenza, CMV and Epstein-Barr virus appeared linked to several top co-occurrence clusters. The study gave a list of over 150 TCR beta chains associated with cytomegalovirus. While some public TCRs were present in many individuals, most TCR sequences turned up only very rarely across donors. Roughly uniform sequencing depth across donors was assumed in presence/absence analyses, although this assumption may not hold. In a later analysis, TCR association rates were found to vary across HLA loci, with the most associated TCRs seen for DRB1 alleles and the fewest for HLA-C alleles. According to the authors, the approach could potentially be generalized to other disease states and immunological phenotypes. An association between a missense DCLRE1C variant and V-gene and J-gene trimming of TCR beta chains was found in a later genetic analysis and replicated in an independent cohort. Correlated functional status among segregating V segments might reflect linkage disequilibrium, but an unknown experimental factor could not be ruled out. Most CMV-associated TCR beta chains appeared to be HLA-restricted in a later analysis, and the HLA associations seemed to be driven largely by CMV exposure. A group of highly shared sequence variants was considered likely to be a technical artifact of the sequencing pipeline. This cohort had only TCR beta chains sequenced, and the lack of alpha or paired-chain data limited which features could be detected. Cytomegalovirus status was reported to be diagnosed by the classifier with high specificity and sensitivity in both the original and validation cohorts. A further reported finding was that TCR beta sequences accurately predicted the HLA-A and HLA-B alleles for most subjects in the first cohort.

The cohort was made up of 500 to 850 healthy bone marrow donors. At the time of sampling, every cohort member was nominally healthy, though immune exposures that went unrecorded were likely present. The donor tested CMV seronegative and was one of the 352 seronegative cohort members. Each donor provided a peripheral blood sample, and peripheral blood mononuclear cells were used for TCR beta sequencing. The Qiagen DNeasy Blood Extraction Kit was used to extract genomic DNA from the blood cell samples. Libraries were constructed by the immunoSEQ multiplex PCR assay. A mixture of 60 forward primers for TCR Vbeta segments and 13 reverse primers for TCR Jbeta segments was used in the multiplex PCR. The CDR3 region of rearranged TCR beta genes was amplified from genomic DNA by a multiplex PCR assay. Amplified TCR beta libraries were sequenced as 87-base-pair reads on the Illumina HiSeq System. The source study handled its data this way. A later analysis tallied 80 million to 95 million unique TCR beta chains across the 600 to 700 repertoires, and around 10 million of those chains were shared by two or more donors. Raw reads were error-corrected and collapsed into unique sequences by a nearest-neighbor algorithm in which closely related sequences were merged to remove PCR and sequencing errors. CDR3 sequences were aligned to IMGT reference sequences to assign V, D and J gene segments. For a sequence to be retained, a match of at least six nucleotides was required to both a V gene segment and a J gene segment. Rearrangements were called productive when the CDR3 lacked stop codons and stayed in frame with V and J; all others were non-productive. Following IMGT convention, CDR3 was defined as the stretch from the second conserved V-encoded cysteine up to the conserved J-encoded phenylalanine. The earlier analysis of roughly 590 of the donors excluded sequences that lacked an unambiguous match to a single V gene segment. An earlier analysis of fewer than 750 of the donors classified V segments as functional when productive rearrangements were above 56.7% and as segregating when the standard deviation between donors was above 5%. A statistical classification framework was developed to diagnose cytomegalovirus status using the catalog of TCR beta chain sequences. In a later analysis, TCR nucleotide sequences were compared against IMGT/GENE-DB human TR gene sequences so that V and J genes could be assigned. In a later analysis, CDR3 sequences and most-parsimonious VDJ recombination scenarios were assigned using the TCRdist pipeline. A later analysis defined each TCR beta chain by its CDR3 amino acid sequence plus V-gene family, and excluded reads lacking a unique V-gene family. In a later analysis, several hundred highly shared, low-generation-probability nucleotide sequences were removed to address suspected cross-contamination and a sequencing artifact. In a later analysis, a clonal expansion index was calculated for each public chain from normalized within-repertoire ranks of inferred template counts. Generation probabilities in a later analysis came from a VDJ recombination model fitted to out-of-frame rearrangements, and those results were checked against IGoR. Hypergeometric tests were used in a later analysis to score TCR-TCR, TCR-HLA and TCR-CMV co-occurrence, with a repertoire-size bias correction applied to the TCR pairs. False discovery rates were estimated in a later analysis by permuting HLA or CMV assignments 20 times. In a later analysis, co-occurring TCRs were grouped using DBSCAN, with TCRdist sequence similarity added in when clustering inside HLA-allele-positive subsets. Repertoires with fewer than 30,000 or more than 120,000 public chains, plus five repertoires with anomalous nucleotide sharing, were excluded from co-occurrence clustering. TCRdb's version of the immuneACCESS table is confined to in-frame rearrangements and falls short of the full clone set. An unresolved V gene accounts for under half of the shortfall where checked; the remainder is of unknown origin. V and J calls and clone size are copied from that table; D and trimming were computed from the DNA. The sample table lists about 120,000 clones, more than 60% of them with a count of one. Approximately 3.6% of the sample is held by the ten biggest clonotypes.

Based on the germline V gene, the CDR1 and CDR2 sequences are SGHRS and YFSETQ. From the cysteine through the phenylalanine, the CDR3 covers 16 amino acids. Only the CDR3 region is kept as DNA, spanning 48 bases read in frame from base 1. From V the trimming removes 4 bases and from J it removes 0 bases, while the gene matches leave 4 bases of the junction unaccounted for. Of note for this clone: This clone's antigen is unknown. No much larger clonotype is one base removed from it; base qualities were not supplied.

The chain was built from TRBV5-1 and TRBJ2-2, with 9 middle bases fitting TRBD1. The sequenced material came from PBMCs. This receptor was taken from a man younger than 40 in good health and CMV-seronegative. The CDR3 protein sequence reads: CASSLRDRANTGELFF. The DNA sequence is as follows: TGCGCCAGCAGCCTGAGGGACAGGGCGAACACCGGGGAGCTGTTTTTT.